This is a list of T cell receptor beta chains from one sample in a study of T-cell memory formation after mild COVID-19. TCRdb ran MiXCR on the 5' RACE reads and lists one entry per CDR3 protein. This sample has some 260,000 distinct CDR3 sequences, with roughly 15% found just once. The sample consisted of PBMCs or a T cell subset sorted from them (not recorded which). These receptors all come from a man aged 18 to 29 who had mild COVID-19 (a few samples of this study predate the infection). Cell type and time point are not known. CDR3s include the opening cysteine and the closing phenylalanine or tryptophan. Each record gives: J gene, CDR3 length, D gene, V gene, clone size, CDR3 DNA, CDR3 protein. The D gene is left open where the match is weak. Size is stated for part of the rows, as once, few or many counts, or as a class when the clone is expanded.

J: TRBJ1-5; length: 15; D: NA; V: TRBV9; size: few; DNA: TGTGCCAGCAGCCCGGGGACGGCGAGCAATCAGCCCCAGCATTTT; CDR3: CASSPGTASNQPQHF
J: TRBJ2-3; length: 15; D: NA; V: TRBV7-9; size: NA; DNA: TGTGCCAGCAGCTCAAGGTCCCCCAGCACAGATACGCAGTATTTT; CDR3: CASSSRSPSTDTQYF
J: TRBJ2-3; length: 17; D: NA; V: TRBV7-9; size: few; DNA: TGTGCCAGCAGCTTTGGGGTCGGCGGAACTTACACAGATACGCAGTATTTT; CDR3: CASSFGVGGTYTDTQYF
J: TRBJ1-2; length: 14; D: NA; V: TRBV7-4; size: many; DNA: TGTGCCAGCATCTTAGGCGGCTACTCCCCCGACTACACCTTC; CDR3: CASILGGYSPDYTF
J: TRBJ2-5; length: 15; D: NA; V: TRBV7-9; size: NA; DNA: TGTGCCAGCAGCTTAGAACAGACCTTTCAAGAGACCCAGTACTTC; CDR3: CASSLEQTFQETQYF
J: TRBJ2-7; length: 12; D: TRBD2; V: TRBV5-4; size: few; DNA: TGTGCCAGCAGCTCGTGGGGGGGCGAGCAGTACTTC; CDR3: CASSSWGGEQYF
J: TRBJ2-1; length: 14; D: TRBD1; V: TRBV15; size: few; DNA: TGTGCCACCAGCAGGCCAGGGGGCACGGATGAGCAGTTCTTC; CDR3: CATSRPGGTDEQFF
J: TRBJ2-7; length: 16; D: TRBD1; V: TRBV6-5; size: NA; DNA: TGTGCCAGCAGTTACTCGAGTGGGACAGGTACCTACGAGCAGTACTTC; CDR3: CASSYSSGTGTYEQYF
J: TRBJ2-3; length: 17; D: TRBD2; V: TRBV9; size: NA; DNA: TGTGCCAGCAGCCCCCGACTAGCGGGGGGCTTCACAGATACGCAGTATTTT; CDR3: CASSPRLAGGFTDTQYF
J: TRBJ2-5; length: 14; D: NA; V: TRBV10-3; size: many; DNA: TGTGCCATCAGTGCAGGGGACGGCCAAGAGACCCAGTACTTC; CDR3: CAISAGDGQETQYF
J: TRBJ2-4; length: 19; D: TRBD1; V: TRBV7-9; size: many; DNA: TGTGCCAGCAGCCAGCCGGGACAGGGGATTTCTCTAGCCAAAAACATTCAGTACTTC; CDR3: CASSQPGQGISLAKNIQYF
J: TRBJ1-1; length: 13; D: NA; V: TRBV7-3; size: few; DNA: TGTGCCAGCAGCCCCCGACCCTCCACTGAAGCTTTCTTT; CDR3: CASSPRPSTEAFF
J: TRBJ2-2; length: 17; D: TRBD1; V: TRBV5-1; size: few; DNA: TGCGCCAGCAGCCTATCGACAGGGGCTCACGACACCGGGGAGCTGTTTTTT; CDR3: CASSLSTGAHDTGELFF
J: TRBJ2-5; length: 15; D: TRBD2; V: TRBV24-1; size: few; DNA: TGTGCCACCAGTGTCCGGAGCGGGGGGGAAGAGACCCAGTACTTC; CDR3: CATSVRSGGEETQYF
J: TRBJ1-6; length: 12; D: NA; V: TRBV30; size: NA; DNA: TGTGCCTGCGGAGACGGAAATTCACCCCTCCACTTT; CDR3: CACGDGNSPLHF
J: TRBJ2-1; length: 15; D: NA; V: TRBV12-3/TRBV12-4; size: many; DNA: TGTGCCAGCGTCCTCGGTCGGCGGGGCTACAATGAGCAGTTCTTC; CDR3: CASVLGRRGYNEQFF
J: TRBJ1-2; length: 14; D: NA; V: TRBV25-1; size: few; DNA: TGTGCCAGCCGCCCGACAGTTACCCGCTATGGCTACACCTTC; CDR3: CASRPTVTRYGYTF
J: TRBJ1-1; length: 14; D: NA; V: TRBV7-6; size: few; DNA: TGTGCCAGCAGCTTGTCGGGACCGCACACTGAAGCTTTCTTT; CDR3: CASSLSGPHTEAFF
J: TRBJ2-2; length: 17; D: TRBD1; V: TRBV19; size: few; DNA: TGTGCCAGTAGTATGGGGGCCGGGACAGCACACACCGGGGAGCTGTTTTTT; CDR3: CASSMGAGTAHTGELFF
J: TRBJ2-3; length: 12; D: NA; V: TRBV6-2/TRBV6-3; size: NA; DNA: TGTGCCAGCAGTAACCTGAGAGATACGCAGTATTTT; CDR3: CASSNLRDTQYF
J: TRBJ2-3; length: 15; D: TRBD2; V: TRBV5-1; size: few; DNA: TGCGCCAGCAGCTTGGGGCGGACTAGCGGGGATACGCAGTATTTT; CDR3: CASSLGRTSGDTQYF
J: TRBJ1-2; length: 14; D: NA; V: TRBV27; size: NA; DNA: TGTGCCAGCAGTTTATCGATAGGGGGCTATGGCTACACCTTC; CDR3: CASSLSIGGYGYTF
J: TRBJ2-1; length: 15; D: NA; V: TRBV7-3; size: once; DNA: TGTGCCAGCAGTCAAGGGGGGACCCCACCGGGGGAGCAGTTCTTC; CDR3: CASSQGGTPPGEQFF
J: TRBJ2-3; length: 15; D: NA; V: TRBV28; size: few; DNA: TGTGCCAGCAGTCCCCTGGGGCCTGGTCTGGATACGCAGTATTTT; CDR3: CASSPLGPGLDTQYF
J: TRBJ1-3; length: 15; D: NA; V: TRBV28; size: NA; DNA: TGTGCCAGCAGTTTAGAGGTCCTCTCTGGAAACACCATATATTTT; CDR3: CASSLEVLSGNTIYF
J: TRBJ2-7; length: 13; D: NA; V: TRBV5-1; size: many; DNA: TGTGCCAGCAGCTTAGAGGGATCCTACGAGCAGTACTTC; CDR3: CASSLEGSYEQYF
J: TRBJ1-1; length: 12; D: TRBD1; V: TRBV20-1; size: NA; DNA: TGCAGTGCTCATACGGGACAGGGGAAAGCTTTCTTT; CDR3: CSAHTGQGKAFF
J: TRBJ2-3; length: 16; D: TRBD2; V: TRBV2; size: NA; DNA: TGTGCCAGCAGTGAAGCGCTGGGCGGGGGTGCAGATACGCAGTATTTT; CDR3: CASSEALGGGADTQYF
J: TRBJ2-3; length: 16; D: NA; V: TRBV6-2/TRBV6-3; size: few; DNA: TGTGCCAGCAGTTACTCACGGGGCTCCAGCACAGATACGCAGTATTTT; CDR3: CASSYSRGSSTDTQYF
J: TRBJ1-6; length: 12; D: NA; V: TRBV27; size: few; DNA: TGTGCCAGCTCCCGACTGGGGTCACCCCTCCACTTT; CDR3: CASSRLGSPLHF
J: TRBJ1-2; length: 13; D: NA; V: TRBV5-1; size: few; DNA: TGCGCCAGCAGGCAGAATTATGACTATGGCTACACCTTC; CDR3: CASRQNYDYGYTF
J: TRBJ2-3; length: 15; D: NA; V: TRBV7-2; size: few; DNA: TGTGCCAGCAGCTTAGCCCCCTCGCCGACAGATACGCAGTATTTT; CDR3: CASSLAPSPTDTQYF
J: TRBJ2-3; length: 19; D: NA; V: TRBV11-3; size: NA; DNA: TGTGCCAGCAGCTTGGGGTCGAGGGGCCCTTTAACTAGCACAGATACGCAGTATTTT; CDR3: CASSLGSRGPLTSTDTQYF
J: TRBJ2-4; length: 14; D: TRBD2; V: TRBV14; size: NA; DNA: TGTGCCAGCAGCCCCCAGGGAGGGAAAAACATTCAGTACTTC; CDR3: CASSPQGGKNIQYF
J: TRBJ2-4; length: 15; D: NA; V: TRBV4-3; size: NA; DNA: TGCGCCAGCAGCCAAGATTACGCGGGCAAAAACATTCAGTACTTC; CDR3: CASSQDYAGKNIQYF
J: TRBJ1-6; length: 15; D: TRBD1; V: TRBV7-3; size: few; DNA: TGTGCCAGCAGTCGGGACAGGGCGGTGAATTCACCCCTCCACTTT; CDR3: CASSRDRAVNSPLHF
J: TRBJ1-4; length: 15; D: NA; V: TRBV5-1; size: few; DNA: TGCGCCAGCAGCTTGGGGCAAACAACTAATGAAAAACTGTTTTTT; CDR3: CASSLGQTTNEKLFF
J: TRBJ2-7; length: 16; D: NA; V: TRBV6-1; size: NA; DNA: TGTGCCAGCAGTGAATCTGGCACCATTACACCCTACGAGCAGTACTTC; CDR3: CASSESGTITPYEQYF
J: TRBJ2-5; length: 16; D: NA; V: TRBV5-1; size: NA; DNA: TGCGCCAGCAGCTTGGCCCCCCCGGATCAGCAAGAGACCCAGTACTTC; CDR3: CASSLAPPDQQETQYF
J: TRBJ1-1; length: 14; D: NA; V: TRBV20-1; size: few; DNA: TGCAGTGCTAGGCCGACGGGGAGGAACACTGAAGCTTTCTTT; CDR3: CSARPTGRNTEAFF
J: TRBJ2-5; length: 13; D: NA; V: TRBV5-1; size: NA; DNA: TGCGCCAGCAGCCACGGACGCCAAGAGACCCAGTACTTC; CDR3: CASSHGRQETQYF
J: TRBJ1-6; length: 14; D: TRBD1; V: TRBV10-3; size: NA; DNA: TGTGCCATCAGCCGGGACAGGGTTGGTTCACCCCTCCACTTT; CDR3: CAISRDRVGSPLHF
J: TRBJ2-5; length: 14; D: TRBD2; V: TRBV9; size: few; DNA: TGTGCCAGCAGCGCTAGCGGGGGGAAAGAGACCCAGTACTTC; CDR3: CASSASGGKETQYF
J: TRBJ2-6; length: 15; D: NA; V: TRBV10-2; size: few; DNA: TGCGCCAGCGTAACAGGAGACTCTGGGGCCAACGTCCTGACTTTC; CDR3: CASVTGDSGANVLTF
J: TRBJ2-2; length: 13; D: NA; V: TRBV7-2; size: few; DNA: TGTGCCAGCAGCTTTTCGCGACCCGGGGAGCTGTTTTTT; CDR3: CASSFSRPGELFF
J: TRBJ1-2; length: 11; D: NA; V: TRBV20-1; size: NA; DNA: TGCAGTGCTATTAAAGGGATCGGCTACACCTTC; CDR3: CSAIKGIGYTF
J: TRBJ1-1; length: 14; D: NA; V: TRBV12-3/TRBV12-4; size: many; DNA: TGTGCCAGCAGTTTGGACCGCCTGCCCGTTGAAGCTTTCTTT; CDR3: CASSLDRLPVEAFF
J: TRBJ2-3; length: 15; D: NA; V: TRBV29-1; size: NA; DNA: TGCAGCGTTGAAGATCACGGGGGCCAGGGAGATACGCAGTATTTT; CDR3: CSVEDHGGQGDTQYF
J: TRBJ1-2; length: 13; D: NA; V: TRBV6-1; size: few; DNA: TGTGCCAGCAGTGTACTACAGGGCTATGGCTACACCTTC; CDR3: CASSVLQGYGYTF
J: TRBJ1-1; length: 15; D: NA; V: TRBV6-2/TRBV6-3; size: few; DNA: TGTGCCAGCATCCAAGCCCCCGGACCTTGGACTGAAGCTTTCTTT; CDR3: CASIQAPGPWTEAFF
J: TRBJ2-5; length: 14; D: NA; V: TRBV6-2/TRBV6-3; size: few; DNA: TGTGCCAGCAGTTATAGACGGACTCCAGAGACCCAGTACTTC; CDR3: CASSYRRTPETQYF
J: TRBJ2-3; length: 14; D: TRBD2; V: TRBV20-1; size: NA; DNA: TGCAGTGCTAGCCAGGCGGGGGGCCGTGATACGCAGTATTTT; CDR3: CSASQAGGRDTQYF
J: TRBJ1-3; length: 14; D: TRBD1; V: TRBV5-1; size: NA; DNA: TGCGCCAGCAGCTTGACAGGGGCCGGAAACACCATATATTTT; CDR3: CASSLTGAGNTIYF
J: TRBJ2-7; length: 13; D: NA; V: TRBV11-2; size: few; DNA: TGTGCCAGCAGCCCCGTTGGAGACAGGGAGCAGTACTTC; CDR3: CASSPVGDREQYF